A single sample is the source of the 22 T cell receptor beta chains below, sequenced in a study of CD4+ T cells in melanoma. Produced via immunoSEQ multiplex PCR; TCRdb's table is partial and in-frame only. The table shows about 11,000 clones, with 55% to 75% occurring only once. Input material: cells from a culture (not recorded whether cultured in vitro). The receptors were gathered from a human donor with melanoma.

The gene calls are TRBV10-3 and TRBJ2-3; 12 positions match TRBD2. Germline CDR1 and CDR2: ENHRY and SYGVKD. This CDR3 has 15 residues. After removal of 5 bases from V and 4 bases from J, the junction contained 4 bases not matched to a gene. CDR3 DNA: TGTGCCATCAGTTCTAGCGGGGGGGCCCCAGATACGCAGTATTTT. Translated: CAISSSGGAPDTQYF.

This clone was seen a few times. This chain uses TRBV11-2 with TRBJ1-2; possibly TRBD1 for D (5 bases). The CDR3 runs to 13 residues. The germline V gene encodes CDR1 SGHAT and CDR2 FQNNGV. Trimming pared 5 bases from V and 5 bases from J, leaving 12 bases between. The CDR3 DNA reads as TGTGCCAGCAGCACGCAGGGATCTTATGGCTACACCTTC. Translating it yields CASSTQGSYGYTF.

V and J are TRBV4-1 and TRBJ2-3; TRBD2 matches at 10 bases. The CDR3 is 16 residues long. Germline V gene sequence: CDR1 MGHRA, CDR2 YSYEKL. Trimming cost V 5 bases and J 1 base; bases outside gene matches: 6. Written as DNA, the CDR3 is TGCGCCAGCAGCTCACTAGCGGGGCGGCGCACAGATACGCAGTATTTT. As protein: CASSSLAGRRTDTQYF.

The rearrangement joins TRBV4-1 to TRBJ2-7; 10 bases are a match to TRBD1. This CDR3 has 17 amino acids. Germline lookup yields CDR1 MGHRA and CDR2 YSYEKL. The ends lost 3 bases at V and 4 bases at J; junction bases unmatched: 12. This CDR3 reads CASSQRAVRTGGYEQYF. CDR3 coding DNA: TGCGCCAGCAGCCAGAGAGCCGTGCGGACAGGGGGTTACGAGCAGTACTTC.

The V and J genes are TRBV5-1 and TRBJ2-1; the D call may be TRBD1 or TRBD2 (5 bases each). This CDR3 is 18 amino acids long. Trimming cost V 0 bases and J 4 bases, with 20 bases left between them. The germline V gene has CDR1 SGHRS and CDR2 YFSETQ. The CDR3 sequence is CASSLGGAAKGRYNEQFF. As DNA, the CDR3 is TGCGCCAGCAGCTTGGGAGGGGCAGCCAAAGGAAGGTACAATGAGCAGTTCTTC. Together with reference TRBV5-1 and TRBJ2-1, the CDR3 gives the full variable domain: KAGVTQTPRYLIKTRGQQVTLSCSPISGHRSVSWYQQTPGQGLQFLFEYFSETQRNKGNFPGRFSGRQFSNSRSEMNVSTLELGDSALYLCASSLGGAAKGRYNEQFFGPGTRLTVL.

V usage is TRBV6-5 and J usage is TRBJ2-7, with D perhaps TRBD1 (6 bases). In germline, CDR1 is MNHEY, CDR2 SVGAGI. Deletions cut 6 bases from V and 3 bases from J, with 9 bases between. The CDR3 sequence is 12 residues long. CDR3 sequence: CASSPQGYEQYF. CDR3 nucleotide sequence: TGTGCCAGCAGCCCACAGGGCTACGAGCAGTACTTC.

The V gene is TRBV5-1, the J gene TRBJ2-3; D remains ambiguous. The germline V gene has CDR1 SGHRS and CDR2 YFSETQ. V was cut by 5 bases and J by 1 base, with 14 bases left in between. The CDR3 contains 15 residues. The CDR3, as DNA: TGCGCCAGCAGGTCGTACTCGCAGGGCACAGATACGCAGTATTTT. Its protein product is CASRSYSQGTDTQYF.

V and J are TRBV19 and TRBJ1-1; unclear D gene. This CDR3 region has 13 residues. Per the germline V gene, CDR1 is LNHDA and CDR2 is SQIVND (reference sequence). Deletions cut 3 bases from V and 3 bases from J, with 8 bases between. CDR3 in DNA: TGTGCCAGTAGTATTCTCCGGGACACTGAAGCTTTCTTT. Amino acid sequence: CASSILRDTEAFF.

The chain recombines TRBV25-1 with TRBJ1-4, with TRBD1 identical over 7 bases. Germline CDR1 MGHDK, CDR2 SYGVNS. V shed 1 base and J 5 bases; nucleotides not matched to a gene: 4. The CDR3 consists of 15 residues. CDR3 in amino acids: CASSEFGRGNEKLFF. CDR3 bases: TGTGCCAGCAGTGAATTTGGCAGGGGGAATGAAAAACTGTTTTTT.

The chain recombines TRBV5-1 with TRBJ2-1, with 10 bases matching TRBD1. The germline CDR1 and CDR2 sequences are SGHRS and YFSETQ. The CDR3 contains 16 residues. The V segment lost 0 bases and the J segment 8 bases; nucleotides outside the gene matches: 8. The CDR3 reads CASSLGGTGAGDEQFF. The CDR3 DNA is TGCGCCAGCAGCTTGGGCGGGACAGGGGCTGGGGATGAGCAGTTCTTC.

The V and J genes are TRBV18 and TRBJ1-2, with D hard to call. Trimming shortened V by 8 bases and J by 4 bases, and 17 bases separated the two germline ends. CDR1 is KGHSH, CDR2 LQKENI, per germline. The CDR3 is made up of 14 amino acids. The CDR3, as DNA: TGTGCCAGCCGGATCGGCACCCGCAGCTATGGCTACACCTTC. Translated: CASRIGTRSYGYTF.

On this clone: Different DNA sequences within this sample yield the same CDR3. The chain recombines TRBV11-2 with TRBJ2-7, with TRBD2 matching 12 bases. CDR1 is SGHAT, CDR2 FQNNGV, per germline. The CDR3 runs to 15 residues. The trim removed 6 bases at V and 2 bases at J, leaving 5 bases unmatched. The CDR3: CASRSTSGGPYEQYF. The CDR3 DNA is TGTGCCAGCAGATCTACTAGCGGGGGGCCCTACGAGCAGTACTTC.

The genes are TRBV19 and TRBJ2-7; perhaps D is TRBD1 or TRBD2 (6 bases each). V was shortened by 6 bases and J by 4 bases, with 16 bases between the two germline ends. The germline V gene encodes CDR1 LNHDA and CDR2 SQIVND (reference sequence). The CDR3 contains 14 residues. In DNA form, the CDR3 reads TGTGCCAGTAGCCGCCAGGGGACTCAGTACGAGCAGTACTTC. Amino acids: CASSRQGTQYEQYF.

This sequence joins TRBV6-5 and TRBJ1-4; D is ambiguous. V lost 7 bases to trimming and J lost 8 bases, with 11 bases between them. The CDR3 totals 12 residues. CDR1 and CDR2 from the germline V gene are MNHEY and SVGAGI. The CDR3 spells CASTEAREKLFF. CDR3 DNA sequence: TGTGCCAGCACTGAGGCCCGCGAAAAACTGTTTTTT.

DNA of the CDR3: TGTGCCAGCGTAAGACAGGGTTCAAATACGCAGTATTTT. Amino acid sequence: CASVRQGSNTQYF. The gene calls are TRBV5-6 and TRBJ2-3, with TRBD1 identical over 7 bases. The CDR3 is 13 residues long. The germline V gene encodes CDR1 SGHDT and CDR2 YYEEEE. V was pared by 7 bases and J by 7 bases, with 9 bases of the junction left unmatched.

This rearrangement joins TRBV25-1 to TRBJ2-3; 8 bases are shared with TRBD2. V was pared by 1 base and J by 8 bases, with 11 bases of the junction left unmatched. CDR1 and CDR2 (germline): MGHDK, SYGVNS. The CDR3 consists of 16 residues. The CDR3 is CASSELGGNGRGTQYF. The CDR3 DNA sequence: TGTGCCAGCAGTGAATTAGGAGGGAACGGGAGGGGTACGCAGTATTTT. The whole variable domain, remainder taken from reference TRBV25-1 and TRBJ2-3, is EADIYQTPRYLVIGTGKKITLECSQTMGHDKMYWYQQDPGMELHLIHYSYGVNSTEKGDLSSESTVSRIRTEHFPLTLESARPSHTSQYLCASSELGGNGRGTQYFGPGTRLTVL.

The rearrangement links TRBV18 to TRBJ1-5; 7 positions match TRBD1. The CDR3 is 15 residues long. Per the germline V gene, CDR1 is KGHSH and CDR2 is LQKENI. Unmatched junction bases numbered 2, after V lost 2 bases and J lost 1 base. The CDR3 region is CASSPRTGSNQPQHF. Written as DNA, the CDR3 is TGTGCCAGCTCACCAAGGACAGGAAGCAATCAGCCCCAGCATTTT.

This clone came up a few times. V is TRBV5-1 and J is TRBJ1-1, with no clear D. The ends were cut back, 2 bases at V and 0 bases at J, with 11 bases in the middle. The germline V gene has CDR1 SGHRS and CDR2 YFSETQ. This CDR3 comprises 15 residues. The CDR3 region has the DNA TGCGCCAGCAGCTTCGGTCGGAACTTGAACACTGAAGCTTTCTTT. It yields the protein CASSFGRNLNTEAFF. The variable domain in full, with the rest retrieved from reference TRBV5-1 and TRBJ1-1, is KAGVTQTPRYLIKTRGQQVTLSCSPISGHRSVSWYQQTPGQGLQFLFEYFSETQRNKGNFPGRFSGRQFSNSRSEMNVSTLELGDSALYLCASSFGRNLNTEAFFGQGTRLTVV.

V and J are TRBV6-6 and TRBJ2-3; a weak D match, TRBD1 (5 bases). This CDR3 region has 15 residues. V shed 1 base and J shed 4 bases, with 12 bases lying between them. Germline CDR1 is MNHNY and CDR2 is SVGAGI (reference sequence). The CDR3 bases are TGTGCCAGCAGTTACTATTCTGCGACAGCAGATACGCAGTATTTT. Amino acid sequence: CASSYYSATADTQYF.

This clone turned up a few times. The rearrangement joins TRBV28 to TRBJ1-3; D uncertain. This CDR3 region has 14 residues. The germline V and J ends were trimmed by 3 bases and 0 bases, with 6 bases remaining between them. Per the germline V gene, CDR1 is MDHEN and CDR2 is SYDVKM. CDR3 sequence reads: CASSFQDSGNTIYF. In nucleotides, the CDR3 is TGTGCCAGCAGTTTCCAGGACTCTGGAAACACCATATATTTT.

The J gene is TRBJ2-5, the V gene TRBV4-2, with 8 bases lining up with TRBD1. Germline V CDR1 and CDR2: LGHNA, YNFKEQ. The CDR3 covers 15 residues. The ends lost 4 bases at V and 5 bases at J; junction bases unmatched: 9. CDR3 DNA sequence: TGTGCCAGCAGCCTACAGGGGGGAACCGGGGAGACCCAGTACTTC. This gives the protein CASSLQGGTGETQYF.

The CDR3 protein is CASSLSPNVQTQYF. The DNA for the CDR3 is TGTGCCAGCAGCTTATCTCCGAACGTACAGACCCAGTACTTC. The gene calls are TRBV11-2 and TRBJ2-5, with D unclear. The CDR3 contains 14 residues. CDR1 is SGHAT and CDR2 is FQNNGV in the germline V gene. Deletions cut 2 bases from V and 6 bases from J, with 13 bases between. Supplemented by reference TRBV11-2 and TRBJ2-5, the full variable domain reads EAGVAQSPRYKIIEKRQSVAFWCNPISGHATLYWYQQILGQGPKLLIQFQNNGVVDDSQLPKDRFSAERLKGVDSTLKIQPAKLEDSAVYLCASSLSPNVQTQYFGPGTRLLVL.